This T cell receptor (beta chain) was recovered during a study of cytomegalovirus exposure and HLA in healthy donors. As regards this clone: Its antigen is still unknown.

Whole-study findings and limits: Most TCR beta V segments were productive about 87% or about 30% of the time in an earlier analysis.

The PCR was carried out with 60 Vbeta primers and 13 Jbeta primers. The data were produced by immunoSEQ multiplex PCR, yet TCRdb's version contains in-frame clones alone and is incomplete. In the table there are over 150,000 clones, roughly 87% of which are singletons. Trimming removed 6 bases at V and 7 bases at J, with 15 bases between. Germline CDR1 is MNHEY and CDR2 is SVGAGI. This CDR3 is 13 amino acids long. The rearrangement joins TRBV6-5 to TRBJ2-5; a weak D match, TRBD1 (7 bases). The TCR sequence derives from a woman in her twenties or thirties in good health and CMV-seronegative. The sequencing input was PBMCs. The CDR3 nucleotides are TGTGCCAGCAGGCGGGACAGCACGGGGACCCAGTACTTC. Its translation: CASRRDSTGTQYF.